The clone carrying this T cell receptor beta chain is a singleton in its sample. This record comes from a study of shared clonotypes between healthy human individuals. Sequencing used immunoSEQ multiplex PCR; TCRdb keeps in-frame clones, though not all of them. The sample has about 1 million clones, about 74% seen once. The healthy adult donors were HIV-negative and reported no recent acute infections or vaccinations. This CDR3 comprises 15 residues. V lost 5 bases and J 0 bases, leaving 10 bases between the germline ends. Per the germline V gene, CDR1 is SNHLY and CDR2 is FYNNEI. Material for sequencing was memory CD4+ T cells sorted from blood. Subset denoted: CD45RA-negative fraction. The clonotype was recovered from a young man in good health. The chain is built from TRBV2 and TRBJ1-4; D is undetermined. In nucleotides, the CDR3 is TGTGCCAGCAGTCAGATCTCTGCAACTAATGAAAAACTGTTTTTT. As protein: CASSQISATNEKLFF.